This paragraph reports one TCR beta chain. The antigen remains undetermined. This sample is drawn from a study of PD-1 blockade in classical Hodgkin lymphoma. Study-wide findings and caveats: By C4D1, diversity of CD4+ TCRs had risen significantly, whereas that of CD8+ TCRs had not. Complete responders possessed baseline diversity comparable to newly diagnosed patients.

No patient escaped relapse after autologous stem cell transplantation, and brentuximab vedotin exposure varied. Each best response was a complete response, a partial response or progressive disease. TCRdb keeps only in-frame clones here, not all; method: immunoSEQ multiplex PCR. In the table there are about 97,000 clones, approximately 88% of which are singletons. The source was peripheral blood mononuclear cells (PBMCs), collected at baseline. The origin of this receptor is a human donor with classical Hodgkin lymphoma.

CDR3 loop: CASSPDRLHEAFF. The CDR3, as DNA: TGTGCCAGCTCACCAGACAGGCTGCACGAAGCTTTCTTT. The V and J genes are TRBV18 and TRBJ1-1; D might be TRBD1 (6 bases). The CDR3 length is 13 residues. The V end was cut by 2 bases, the J end by 8 bases, with 12 bases between. Looked up from germline, CDR1 is KGHSH and CDR2 is LQKENI.